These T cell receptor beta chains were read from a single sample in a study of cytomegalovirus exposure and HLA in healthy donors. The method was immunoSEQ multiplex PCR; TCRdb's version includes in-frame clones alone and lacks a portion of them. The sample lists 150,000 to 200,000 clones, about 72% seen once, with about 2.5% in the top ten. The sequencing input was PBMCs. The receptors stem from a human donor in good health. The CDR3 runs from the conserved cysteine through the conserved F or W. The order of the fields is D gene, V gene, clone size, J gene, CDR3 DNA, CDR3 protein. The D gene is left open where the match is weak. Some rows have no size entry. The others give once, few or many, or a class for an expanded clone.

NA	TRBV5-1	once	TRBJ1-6	TGCGCCAGCAGCTTGGCCCCGGGATCTTATAATTCACCCCTCCACTTT	CASSLAPGSYNSPLHF
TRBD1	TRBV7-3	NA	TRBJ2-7	TGTGCCAGCAGCCCAAACCCGGGACAGCTCTCCGAGCAGTACTTC	CASSPNPGQLSEQYF
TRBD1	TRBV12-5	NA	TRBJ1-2	TGTGCTAGTGGTTTGTTCACCGGGACAGGGCCGAACTATGGCTACACCTTC	CASGLFTGTGPNYGYTF
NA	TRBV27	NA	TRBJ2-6	TGTGCCAGCAGCCCCTTGAGGGTCTGGTCAACAACCTCTGGGGCCAACGTCCTGACTTTC	CASSPLRVWSTTSGANVLTF
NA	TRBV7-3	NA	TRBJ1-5	TGTGCCAGCAGCTACATCGATCAGCCCCAGCATTTT	CASSYIDQPQHF
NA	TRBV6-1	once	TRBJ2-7	TGTGCCACCTACCTGGAGAGGGATTCCTACGAGCAGTACTTC	CATYLERDSYEQYF
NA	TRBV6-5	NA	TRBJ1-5	TGTGCCAGCAGTTACGGACAGCCCCATAGCAATCAGCCCCAGCATTTT	CASSYGQPHSNQPQHF
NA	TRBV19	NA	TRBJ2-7	TGTGCCAGTAGTACCGGTGAAACAGGCACCGACTACGAGCAGTACTTC	CASSTGETGTDYEQYF
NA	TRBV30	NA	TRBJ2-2	TGTGCCTGGGAGCGGATTCGTAGCACCGGGGAGCTGTTTTTT	CAWERIRSTGELFF
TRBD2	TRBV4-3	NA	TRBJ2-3	TGCGCCAGCAGCCACGGGACTACCGCGGGGGCAGATACGCAGTATTTT	CASSHGTTAGADTQYF
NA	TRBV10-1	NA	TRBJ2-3	TGCGCCAGCAGTGAGAGGGGCGCCGGCACAGATACGCAGTATTTT	CASSERGAGTDTQYF
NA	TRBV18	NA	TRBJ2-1	TGTGCCAGCTCACTGGCCAGCGTTCTCTCCTACAATGAGCAGTTCTTC	CASSLASVLSYNEQFF
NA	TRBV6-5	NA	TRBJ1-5	TGTGCCAGCAGGGACACGGGGGGGGCCAATCAGCCCCAGCATTTT	CASRDTGGANQPQHF
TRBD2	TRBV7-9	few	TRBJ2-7	TGTGCCAGCAGCCAAGCGGGGGGGATCGACGAGCAGTACTTC	CASSQAGGIDEQYF
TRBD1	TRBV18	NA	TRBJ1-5	TGTGCCAGCTCACCGCAGACAGGGGGCGAAAGTCAGCCCCAGCATTTT	CASSPQTGGESQPQHF
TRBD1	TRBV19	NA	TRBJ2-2	TGTGCCAGTAGCCTCGGACAGGGCCTATTGGAGGAGCTGTTTTTT	CASSLGQGLLEELFF
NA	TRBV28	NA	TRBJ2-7	TGTGCCAGCAGTTTAAGCCACAGCCGCTACGAGCAGTACTTC	CASSLSHSRYEQYF
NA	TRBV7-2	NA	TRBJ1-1	TGTGCCAGCAGCGTCCGGCCCCAGGGATTCGGCGGAGCTTTCTTT	CASSVRPQGFGGAFF
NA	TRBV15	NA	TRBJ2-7	TGTGCCACCAGCAGAGGCGGCAGGGTATCCTACGAGCAGTACTTC	CATSRGGRVSYEQYF
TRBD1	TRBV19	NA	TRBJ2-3	TGTGCCATCGCCCGGGACAGGTGGACAGATACGCAGTATTTT	CAIARDRWTDTQYF
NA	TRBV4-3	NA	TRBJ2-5	TGCGCCAGCAGCCAAGGGTGGTTAGCCGGGGAAGGGGAGACCCAGTACTTC	CASSQGWLAGEGETQYF
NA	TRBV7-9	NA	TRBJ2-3	TGTGCCAGCAGCTTAGCTACAGCAGGGCTCACAGATACGCAGTATTTT	CASSLATAGLTDTQYF
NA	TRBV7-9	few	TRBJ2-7	TGTGCCAGCAGCGCCCTAGGGGGAGGGTACGAGCAGTACTTC	CASSALGGGYEQYF
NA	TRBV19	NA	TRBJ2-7	TGTGCCAGTAGTAAACAGATAAACTACGAGCAGTACTTC	CASSKQINYEQYF
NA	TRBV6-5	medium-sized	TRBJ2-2	TGTGCCATCCGAGGGGACACCTACACCGGGGAGCTGTTTTTT	CAIRGDTYTGELFF
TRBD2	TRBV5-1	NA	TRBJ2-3	TGCGCCAGCAGCTTGGGGCTAGCGGGCCGAACAGATACGCAGTATTTT	CASSLGLAGRTDTQYF
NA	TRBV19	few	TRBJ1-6	TGTGCCAGTAGTTTCCAGGGGCCTTCACCCCTCCACTTT	CASSFQGPSPLHF
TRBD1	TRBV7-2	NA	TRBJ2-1	TGTGCCAGCAGCATCCAATTGGGGACAGGGAGTAGTAGTGAGCAGTTCTTC	CASSIQLGTGSSSEQFF
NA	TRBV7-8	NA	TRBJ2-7	TGTGCCAGCAGCTTAGGGGCGTCGATTCCCTACGAGCAGTACTTC	CASSLGASIPYEQYF
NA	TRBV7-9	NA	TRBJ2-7	TGTGCCAGCAGCTCCCCAGGGGCCCTCTACGAGCAGTACTTC	CASSSPGALYEQYF
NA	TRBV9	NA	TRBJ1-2	TGTGCCAGCAGCGTAGAGGGCAGGGGCTATTATGGCTACACCTTC	CASSVEGRGYYGYTF
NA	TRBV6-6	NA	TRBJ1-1	TGTGCCAGCCAGATCTACACTGAAGCTTTCTTT	CASQIYTEAFF
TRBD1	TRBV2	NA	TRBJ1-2	TGTGCCAGCAGTGATGTTACAGGGGAGAACTATGGCTACACCTTC	CASSDVTGENYGYTF
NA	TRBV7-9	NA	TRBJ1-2	TGTGCCAGCAGCCTCCCGTTAAAGGGGTCTAACTATGGCTACACCTTC	CASSLPLKGSNYGYTF
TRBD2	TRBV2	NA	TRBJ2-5	TGTGCCAGCAGGTTACTAGCGGGGTCTGAGACCCAGTACTTC	CASRLLAGSETQYF
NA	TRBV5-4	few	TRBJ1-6	TGTGCCAGCGCCTCCGCCCAGGGGTTTAATAATTCACCCCTCCACTTT	CASASAQGFNNSPLHF
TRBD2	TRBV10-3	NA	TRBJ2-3	TGTGCCATCAGTGAGTCCGGGGGGAGCACAGATACGCAGTATTTT	CAISESGGSTDTQYF
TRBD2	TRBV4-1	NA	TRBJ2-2	TGCGCCAGCAGCCAGAGATGGACTAGCGGGGGGGCCGGAGGAACCGGGGAGCTGTTTTTT	CASSQRWTSGGAGGTGELFF
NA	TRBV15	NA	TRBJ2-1	TGTGCCACCAGCAGAGATGCCAGGGGCCGGGTGCACAATGAGCAGTTCTTC	CATSRDARGRVHNEQFF
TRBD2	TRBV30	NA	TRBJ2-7	TGTGCCTGGAGTGTAGAGACTAGCAGACAGTCGTGCGAGCAGTACTTC	CAWSVETSRQSCEQYF
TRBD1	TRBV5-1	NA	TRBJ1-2	TGCGCCAGCAGCTTACCGGGACAGCCCTATGGCTACACCTTC	CASSLPGQPYGYTF
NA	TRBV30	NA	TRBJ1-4	TGTGCCTGGTCCGGAGCAACTAATGAAAAACTGTTTTTT	CAWSGATNEKLFF
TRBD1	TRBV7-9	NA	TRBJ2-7	TGTGCCAGCAGCATTAGCTGGACAGGGGACTACGAGCAGTACTTC	CASSISWTGDYEQYF
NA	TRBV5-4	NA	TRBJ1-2	TGTGCCAGCAGCTTGGATAACGGTGAATATGGCTACACCTTC	CASSLDNGEYGYTF
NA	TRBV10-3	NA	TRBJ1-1	TGTGCCATCAGTGACGTCACTGAAGCTTTCTTT	CAISDVTEAFF
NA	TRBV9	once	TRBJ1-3	TGTGCCAGCAGCGCGGGTGTGGGGGGGCGCTCTGGAAACACCATATATTTT	CASSAGVGGRSGNTIYF
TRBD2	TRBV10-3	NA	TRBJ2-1	TGTGCCATCAGTGCGCCTATTCCCGGGACTAGCGAAGACAATGAGCAGTTCTTC	CAISAPIPGTSEDNEQFF
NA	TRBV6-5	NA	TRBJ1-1	TGTGCCAGCAGTTACTCTACGGACGGGAAGGAAGCTTTCTTT	CASSYSTDGKEAFF
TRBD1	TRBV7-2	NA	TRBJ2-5	TGTGCCAGTAGCCCTAGGGGACAGCAAGAGACCCAGTACTTC	CASSPRGQQETQYF